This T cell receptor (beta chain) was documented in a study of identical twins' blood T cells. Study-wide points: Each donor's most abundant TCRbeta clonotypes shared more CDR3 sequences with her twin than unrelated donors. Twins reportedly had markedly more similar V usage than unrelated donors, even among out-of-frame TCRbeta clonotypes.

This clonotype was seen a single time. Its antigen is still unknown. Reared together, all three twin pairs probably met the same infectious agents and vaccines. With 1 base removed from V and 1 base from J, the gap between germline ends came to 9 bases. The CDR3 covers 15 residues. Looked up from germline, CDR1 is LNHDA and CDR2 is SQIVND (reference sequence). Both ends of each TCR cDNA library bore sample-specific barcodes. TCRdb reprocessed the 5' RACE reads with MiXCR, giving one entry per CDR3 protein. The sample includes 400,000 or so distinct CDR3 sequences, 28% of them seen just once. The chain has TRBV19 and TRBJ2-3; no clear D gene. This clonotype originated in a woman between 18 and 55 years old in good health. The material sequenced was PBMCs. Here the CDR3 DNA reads TGTGCCAGTAGTATAGGCCTAGGGCGCACAGATACGCAGTATTTT. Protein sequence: CASSIGLGRTDTQYF.